The rows below give T cell receptor beta chains drawn from one sample of a study of blood T cell repertoires in COVID-19. Clones were sequenced by immunoSEQ multiplex PCR, and TCRdb holds only the in-frame ones, with some missing. The sample lists 200,000 to 250,000 clones, under 90% occurring once. Sequences were obtained from peripheral blood. These TCRs come from an elderly man with acute or convalescent COVID-19. The CDR3 runs from the conserved cysteine through the conserved F or W. A D gene is named only where the DNA matches it firmly. Rows give clone size only sometimes, using once, few, many, or a class for an expanded clone.

J gene: TRBJ2-2
CDR3 length: 17
D gene: TRBD2
V gene: TRBV14
clone size: -
CDR3 DNA: TGTGCCAGCAGCCAAAGACTAGCGGGAGGGCCCATCGGGGAGCTGTTTTTT
CDR3 protein: CASSQRLAGGPIGELFF

J gene: TRBJ2-1
CDR3 length: 14
D gene: -
V gene: TRBV2
clone size: -
CDR3 DNA: TGTGCCAGCAGTCGCCTGAGCTCCTACAATGAGCAGTTCTTC
CDR3 protein: CASSRLSSYNEQFF

J gene: TRBJ1-3
CDR3 length: 16
D gene: -
V gene: TRBV6-5
clone size: -
CDR3 DNA: TGTGCCAGCAGTTACTCTAAGGCGGCCTCTGGAAACACCATATATTTT
CDR3 protein: CASSYSKAASGNTIYF

J gene: TRBJ1-5
CDR3 length: 14
D gene: TRBD1
V gene: TRBV6-5
clone size: -
CDR3 DNA: TGTGCCAGCAGTCCCGACAGGGTAGGCCAGCCCCAGCATTTT
CDR3 protein: CASSPDRVGQPQHF

J gene: TRBJ2-1
CDR3 length: 15
D gene: -
V gene: TRBV27
clone size: -
CDR3 DNA: TGTGCCAGCAGTTTATTTAGCCACTTACTTAGTGAGCAGTTCTTC
CDR3 protein: CASSLFSHLLSEQFF

J gene: TRBJ2-1
CDR3 length: 15
D gene: -
V gene: TRBV11-2
clone size: -
CDR3 DNA: TGTGCCAGCAGCTTAGGGGGACTGGCATACAATGAGCAGTTCTTC
CDR3 protein: CASSLGGLAYNEQFF

J gene: TRBJ2-2
CDR3 length: 17
D gene: TRBD2
V gene: TRBV4-1
clone size: few
CDR3 DNA: TGCGCCAGCAGCCAAGGACCGGGACTAGGGGACACCGGGGAGCTGTTTTTT
CDR3 protein: CASSQGPGLGDTGELFF

J gene: TRBJ2-3
CDR3 length: 16
D gene: -
V gene: TRBV18
clone size: -
CDR3 DNA: TGTGCCAGCTCACCATTTACTCCTACGGCGGCAGATACGCAGTATTTT
CDR3 protein: CASSPFTPTAADTQYF

J gene: TRBJ2-1
CDR3 length: 13
D gene: TRBD2
V gene: TRBV7-3
clone size: -
CDR3 DNA: TGTGCCAGCAGCCCCGGGACTAGCGGACCGCAGTTCTTC
CDR3 protein: CASSPGTSGPQFF

J gene: TRBJ2-1
CDR3 length: 16
D gene: TRBD2
V gene: TRBV24-1
clone size: -
CDR3 DNA: TGTGCCACCAGTGACCCTGGGACTAACCAATACAATGAGCAGTTCTTC
CDR3 protein: CATSDPGTNQYNEQFF

J gene: TRBJ2-7
CDR3 length: 15
D gene: -
V gene: TRBV19
clone size: once
CDR3 DNA: TGTGCCAGTAGTACCCCCGGGGAGGCCACCTACGAGCAGTACTTC
CDR3 protein: CASSTPGEATYEQYF

J gene: TRBJ2-1
CDR3 length: 17
D gene: TRBD2
V gene: TRBV19
clone size: -
CDR3 DNA: TGTGCCAGTAGCCCCCCCCCAGGGCGGGAGTCCTACAATGAGCAGTTCTTC
CDR3 protein: CASSPPPGRESYNEQFF

J gene: TRBJ2-1
CDR3 length: 17
D gene: TRBD2
V gene: TRBV4-1
clone size: few
CDR3 DNA: TGCGCCAGCAGCCAAGAAGTCGCGAGCGGGAACATCGATGAGCAGTTCTTC
CDR3 protein: CASSQEVASGNIDEQFF

J gene: TRBJ2-3
CDR3 length: 20
D gene: TRBD2
V gene: TRBV28
clone size: -
CDR3 DNA: TGTGCCAGCAGCCCTACTTGGTCCGGACTAGCTCTTAGGAGCACAGATACGCAGTATTTT
CDR3 protein: CASSPTWSGLALRSTDTQYF

J gene: TRBJ1-1
CDR3 length: 14
D gene: TRBD1
V gene: TRBV19
clone size: -
CDR3 DNA: TGTGCCAGTAGCGACAGGGGGGTGTACACTGAAGCTTTCTTT
CDR3 protein: CASSDRGVYTEAFF

J gene: TRBJ2-2
CDR3 length: 13
D gene: -
V gene: TRBV18
clone size: -
CDR3 DNA: TGTGCCAGCTCACCACCTTATCTAGGGGAGCTGTTTTTT
CDR3 protein: CASSPPYLGELFF

J gene: TRBJ2-2
CDR3 length: 12
D gene: -
V gene: TRBV7-3
clone size: once
CDR3 DNA: TGTGCCAGCAGCTCCATAGTCGGGGAGCTGTTTTTT
CDR3 protein: CASSSIVGELFF

J gene: TRBJ1-1
CDR3 length: 14
D gene: TRBD1
V gene: TRBV7-9
clone size: -
CDR3 DNA: TGTGCCAGCAGCCCGGGACAGAAGAACACTGAAGCTTTCTTT
CDR3 protein: CASSPGQKNTEAFF

J gene: TRBJ2-5
CDR3 length: 16
D gene: TRBD1
V gene: TRBV10-1
clone size: few
CDR3 DNA: TGCGCCAGCAGTGCTACAGGGGGATCGGAAGGAGAGACCCAGTACTTC
CDR3 protein: CASSATGGSEGETQYF

J gene: TRBJ2-2
CDR3 length: 16
D gene: -
V gene: TRBV4-3
clone size: few
CDR3 DNA: TGCGCCAGCAGCCAAATAGCGTATGCGAACACCGGGGAGCTGTTTTTT
CDR3 protein: CASSQIAYANTGELFF

J gene: TRBJ2-1
CDR3 length: 15
D gene: TRBD1
V gene: TRBV6-1
clone size: -
CDR3 DNA: TGTGCCAGCAGTCATCGGACAGGGTCCTACAATGAGCAGTTCTTC
CDR3 protein: CASSHRTGSYNEQFF

J gene: TRBJ1-5
CDR3 length: 16
D gene: -
V gene: TRBV28
clone size: -
CDR3 DNA: TGTGCCAGCAGTTTAGGGACCATTCGGGGGGAGCAGCCCCAGCATTTT
CDR3 protein: CASSLGTIRGEQPQHF

J gene: TRBJ2-3
CDR3 length: 17
D gene: -
V gene: TRBV7-2
clone size: once
CDR3 DNA: TGTGCCAGCCGGCCAGGGGGCGGGAGGGACAACACAGATACGCAGTATTTT
CDR3 protein: CASRPGGGRDNTDTQYF

J gene: TRBJ2-1
CDR3 length: 15
D gene: -
V gene: TRBV28
clone size: -
CDR3 DNA: TGTGCCAGCAGCCCCGCGGGACTCGCCGGCAATGAGCAGTTCTTC
CDR3 protein: CASSPAGLAGNEQFF

J gene: TRBJ1-4
CDR3 length: 14
D gene: TRBD1
V gene: TRBV10-3
clone size: -
CDR3 DNA: TGTGCCATCGGACAGGGATTATTGAATGAAAAACTGTTTTTT
CDR3 protein: CAIGQGLLNEKLFF

J gene: TRBJ2-1
CDR3 length: 14
D gene: TRBD1
V gene: TRBV29-1
clone size: -
CDR3 DNA: TGCAGCGTCGACTCTTTGGACAGGGACGATGAGCAGTTCTTC
CDR3 protein: CSVDSLDRDDEQFF

J gene: TRBJ2-1
CDR3 length: 15
D gene: -
V gene: TRBV28
clone size: -
CDR3 DNA: TGTGCCAGCACCCGTTCCGGACTCAATAGATATGAGCAGTTCTTC
CDR3 protein: CASTRSGLNRYEQFF

J gene: TRBJ2-1
CDR3 length: 16
D gene: -
V gene: TRBV5-1
clone size: -
CDR3 DNA: TGCGCCAGCAGCTCTGGTACAGCCCGCTCCTACAATGAGCAGTTCTTC
CDR3 protein: CASSSGTARSYNEQFF

J gene: TRBJ1-6
CDR3 length: 13
D gene: -
V gene: TRBV14
clone size: -
CDR3 DNA: TGTGCCAGCAGCCAATACGTCGCGTCACCCCTCCACTTT
CDR3 protein: CASSQYVASPLHF

J gene: TRBJ2-3
CDR3 length: 14
D gene: TRBD1
V gene: TRBV7-2
clone size: -
CDR3 DNA: TGTGCCAGCAGCGCCCGGACAGGGGGCGATACGCAGTATTTT
CDR3 protein: CASSARTGGDTQYF

J gene: TRBJ2-2
CDR3 length: 18
D gene: TRBD2
V gene: TRBV5-1
clone size: -
CDR3 DNA: TGCGCCAGCAGCTTCACTGGACTAGCGGGAGCGAACACCGGGGAGCTGTTTTTT
CDR3 protein: CASSFTGLAGANTGELFF

J gene: TRBJ2-2
CDR3 length: 15
D gene: TRBD2
V gene: TRBV29-1
clone size: -
CDR3 DNA: TGCAGCGTTGACGGTGGCGGGAGGGGGCCCGGGGAGCTGTTTTTT
CDR3 protein: CSVDGGGRGPGELFF

J gene: TRBJ2-2
CDR3 length: 16
D gene: TRBD1
V gene: TRBV7-2
clone size: -
CDR3 DNA: TGTGCCAGCAGCATCCGTGGCGGGACAGGGACCGGGGAGCTGTTTTTT
CDR3 protein: CASSIRGGTGTGELFF

J gene: TRBJ2-7
CDR3 length: 15
D gene: -
V gene: TRBV27
clone size: -
CDR3 DNA: TGTGCCAGCAGTTTAGCCCAGGGCACACCCTACGAGCAGTACTTC
CDR3 protein: CASSLAQGTPYEQYF

J gene: TRBJ2-5
CDR3 length: 13
D gene: -
V gene: TRBV5-4
clone size: -
CDR3 DNA: TGTGCCAGCAGCGGGGTAAGGGAGGAGACCCAGTACTTC
CDR3 protein: CASSGVREETQYF

J gene: TRBJ2-7
CDR3 length: 11
D gene: -
V gene: TRBV10-3
clone size: -
CDR3 DNA: TGTGCCATCAGTGAACAATACGAGCAGTACTTC
CDR3 protein: CAISEQYEQYF

J gene: TRBJ1-6
CDR3 length: 15
D gene: TRBD1
V gene: TRBV6-5
clone size: -
CDR3 DNA: TGTGCCAGCATGGTGTCGGACAGGGTGAATTCACCCCTCCACTTT
CDR3 protein: CASMVSDRVNSPLHF

J gene: TRBJ2-1
CDR3 length: 12
D gene: -
V gene: TRBV30
clone size: -
CDR3 DNA: TGTGCCTGGGGGCAGGGGCGGAATGAGCAGTTCTTC
CDR3 protein: CAWGQGRNEQFF

J gene: TRBJ1-1
CDR3 length: 15
D gene: -
V gene: TRBV7-2
clone size: -
CDR3 DNA: TGTGCCAGCAGCTTCGGAAGGTTCGGGGGCACTGAAGCTTTCTTT
CDR3 protein: CASSFGRFGGTEAFF

J gene: TRBJ1-2
CDR3 length: 14
D gene: -
V gene: TRBV5-5
clone size: once
CDR3 DNA: TGTGCCAGCAGCTTGAATTGGGGGGACTATGGCTACACCTTC
CDR3 protein: CASSLNWGDYGYTF

J gene: TRBJ2-1
CDR3 length: 16
D gene: TRBD1
V gene: TRBV2
clone size: -
CDR3 DNA: TGTGCCAGCAGACGAGAACGGACAGGGAGAGACAATGAGCAGTTCTTC
CDR3 protein: CASRRERTGRDNEQFF

J gene: TRBJ1-4
CDR3 length: 13
D gene: TRBD1
V gene: TRBV11-2
clone size: -
CDR3 DNA: TGTGCCAGCAGCTCAGGGGGCTTTGAAAAACTGTTTTTT
CDR3 protein: CASSSGGFEKLFF

J gene: TRBJ2-1
CDR3 length: 13
D gene: -
V gene: TRBV4-3
clone size: -
CDR3 DNA: TGCGCCAGCAGCCAAGATGGAGCAGTACAGCAGTTCTTC
CDR3 protein: CASSQDGAVQQFF

J gene: TRBJ2-2
CDR3 length: 15
D gene: -
V gene: TRBV4-1
clone size: -
CDR3 DNA: TGCGCCAGCAGCCTACGGACAGACTACACCGGGGAGCTGTTTTTT
CDR3 protein: CASSLRTDYTGELFF

J gene: TRBJ2-3
CDR3 length: 15
D gene: -
V gene: TRBV4-1
clone size: -
CDR3 DNA: TGCGCCAGCAGCCAAGACAGGACTAGCACAGATACGCAGTATTTT
CDR3 protein: CASSQDRTSTDTQYF

J gene: TRBJ2-7
CDR3 length: 15
D gene: TRBD2
V gene: TRBV19
clone size: -
CDR3 DNA: TGTGCCAGTAGTGATCAAGCGGGAAGCTCCTACGAGCAGTACTTC
CDR3 protein: CASSDQAGSSYEQYF

J gene: TRBJ1-5
CDR3 length: 14
D gene: -
V gene: TRBV2
clone size: -
CDR3 DNA: TGTGCCAGCAGTTCCGGGGGGGGCAATCAGCCCCAGCATTTT
CDR3 protein: CASSSGGGNQPQHF

J gene: TRBJ2-2
CDR3 length: 15
D gene: TRBD1
V gene: TRBV5-8
clone size: -
CDR3 DNA: TGTGCCAGCAGGCCCGGGACAGCAAACACCGGGGAGCTGTTTTTT
CDR3 protein: CASRPGTANTGELFF

J gene: TRBJ2-5
CDR3 length: 15
D gene: TRBD2
V gene: TRBV14
clone size: -
CDR3 DNA: TGTGCCAGCAGCCGGACTAGCGGGACCTCGGGGACCCAGTACTTC
CDR3 protein: CASSRTSGTSGTQYF

J gene: TRBJ2-3
CDR3 length: 16
D gene: TRBD2
V gene: TRBV11-2
clone size: -
CDR3 DNA: TGTGCCAGCAGCCCCCGACTAGCGGGAGAGCGAGATACGCAGTATTTT
CDR3 protein: CASSPRLAGERDTQYF

J gene: TRBJ2-1
CDR3 length: 12
D gene: TRBD2
V gene: TRBV24-1
clone size: -
CDR3 DNA: TGTGCCACCAGGTCCTTAGCGGGAGGTCAGTTCTTC
CDR3 protein: CATRSLAGGQFF

J gene: TRBJ1-1
CDR3 length: 16
D gene: TRBD1
V gene: TRBV5-6
clone size: -
CDR3 DNA: TGTGCCAGCAGCTTGGTCTACAGGGGATTGGACACTGAAGCTTTCTTT
CDR3 protein: CASSLVYRGLDTEAFF

J gene: TRBJ1-1
CDR3 length: 13
D gene: TRBD1
V gene: TRBV7-3
clone size: -
CDR3 DNA: TGTGCCAGCAGCTACCAGGGGGTAACTGAAGCTTTCTTT
CDR3 protein: CASSYQGVTEAFF

J gene: TRBJ2-5
CDR3 length: 14
D gene: -
V gene: TRBV18
clone size: once
CDR3 DNA: TGTGCCAGCTCACCACCGTTTGGGGGCGAGACCCAGTACTTC
CDR3 protein: CASSPPFGGETQYF

J gene: TRBJ1-3
CDR3 length: 16
D gene: -
V gene: TRBV14
clone size: -
CDR3 DNA: TGTGCCAGCAGCGAAGGATACTCCCCCTCTGGAAACACCATATATTTT
CDR3 protein: CASSEGYSPSGNTIYF

J gene: TRBJ2-5
CDR3 length: 13
D gene: -
V gene: TRBV6-1
clone size: -
CDR3 DNA: TGTGCCAGCAGTGAAACGGTCCAAGAGACCCAGTACTTC
CDR3 protein: CASSETVQETQYF

J gene: TRBJ2-1
CDR3 length: 16
D gene: TRBD2
V gene: TRBV11-2
clone size: once
CDR3 DNA: TGTGCCAGCAGCTACACAAGAGCGGGAGGAAGAAATGAGCAGTTCTTC
CDR3 protein: CASSYTRAGGRNEQFF